This is a list of T cell receptor beta chains from one sample in a study of cytomegalovirus exposure and HLA in healthy donors. Sequencing was performed with immunoSEQ multiplex PCR; in TCRdb, only in-frame clones are kept and a portion is missing. The table lists some 130,000 clones, 65% to 85% of them singletons, with approximately 0.97% in the top ten. The sample taken for sequencing was PBMCs. All receptors derive from a man aged 18 to 35 in good health and CMV-seronegative. Both conserved end residues are part of each CDR3. The D gene is left open where the match is weak. Only part of the rows carry a size: once, few, many, or a class if the clone is expanded.

j_call clone_size v_call d_call cdr3_nt cdr3_aa
TRBJ2-4 few TRBV6-1 - TGTGCCAGCAGTGAAAGGATGGATAGGGCGGGCATTCAGTACTTC CASSERMDRAGIQYF
TRBJ1-6 - TRBV6-1 - TGTGCCAGCAGTGAATTAGGACACCTTTCACCCCTCCACTTT CASSELGHLSPLHF
TRBJ1-5 - TRBV4-3 - TGCGCCAGCAGCCAAGATTTCATTAGCAATCAGCCCCAGCATTTT CASSQDFISNQPQHF
TRBJ2-1 - TRBV7-2 TRBD2 TGTGCCAGCAGCTCATCTAGCGGGGGACCCCAAAATGAGCAGTTCTTC CASSSSSGGPQNEQFF
TRBJ1-1 - TRBV29-1 TRBD1 TGCAGCGTCCGGACAGGGGGAAGTGAAGCTTTCTTT CSVRTGGSEAFF
TRBJ2-7 - TRBV15 TRBD2 TGTGCCACCAGCAGATCAGCGGGGGGCGGGGAGCAGTACTTC CATSRSAGGGEQYF
TRBJ1-6 - TRBV30 - TGTGCCTGGAGTCGAGTAGGGGTGAGGGGGTCACCCCTCCACTTT CAWSRVGVRGSPLHF
TRBJ2-7 - TRBV6-6 - TGTGCCAGCAGTTACCTCGACAGGTCCACCTACGAGCAGTACTTC CASSYLDRSTYEQYF
TRBJ2-7 - TRBV6-6 - TGTGCCAGCAGTTCCCCCGGTTCCTACGAGCAGTACTTC CASSSPGSYEQYF
TRBJ1-3 - TRBV7-9 - TGTGCCAGCAGCTTACAGGTTTCCCACTCTGGAAACACCATATATTTT CASSLQVSHSGNTIYF
TRBJ1-1 - TRBV7-9 - TGTGCCAGCAGCTTAGGCCAGGGCTTCACTGAAGCTTTCTTT CASSLGQGFTEAFF
TRBJ1-1 - TRBV4-3 - TGCGCCAGCAGCCAAGGCAGATACACTGAAGCTTTCTTT CASSQGRYTEAFF
TRBJ1-6 - TRBV7-2 - TGTGCCAGCAGCTTAGTTGGGCCGAGCAACCAACCCCTCCACTTT CASSLVGPSNQPLHF
TRBJ1-2 few TRBV5-6 - TGTGCCAGCAGGGACAGTAACTATGGCTACACCTTC CASRDSNYGYTF
TRBJ2-3 - TRBV9 TRBD2 TGTGCCAGCAGCCCCACGCAAGCGGGGGCCGGCACAGATACGCAGTATTTT CASSPTQAGAGTDTQYF
TRBJ2-7 - TRBV27 TRBD2 TGTGCCAGCAAGGGGTGGCGGGGGGGCGATGAGCAGTACTTC CASKGWRGGDEQYF
TRBJ2-1 - TRBV7-8 TRBD1 TGTGCCAGCAGCTTCAACCTAGGGACAGGGGGCGATGAGCAGTTCTTC CASSFNLGTGGDEQFF
TRBJ1-1 - TRBV13 - TGTGCCAGCAACCTCGGGGGAGGGAACACTGAAGCTTTCTTT CASNLGGGNTEAFF
TRBJ1-2 - TRBV19 - TGTGCCAGTAGTCCCAGGGTTTTTGACTATGGCTACACCTTC CASSPRVFDYGYTF
TRBJ2-5 few TRBV5-6 TRBD2 TGTGCCAGCAGCCTAGAGGGACTAGCGGGGAAGACCCAGTACTTC CASSLEGLAGKTQYF
TRBJ2-5 - TRBV18 - TGTGCCAGCTCACCACAATCGGCGGGGACGGAGACCCAGTACTTC CASSPQSAGTETQYF
TRBJ2-2 - TRBV19 - TGTGCGTCAGGGGGACTCGGGGAGCTGTTTTTT CASGGLGELFF
TRBJ2-2 few TRBV6-1 - TGTGCCAGCACGGCCTTGACAGGAGACACCGGGGAGCTGTTTTTT CASTALTGDTGELFF
TRBJ2-3 few TRBV6-1 TRBD1 TGTGCCAGCAGCGCCCGGGACAGGGGAATAGATACGCAGTATTTT CASSARDRGIDTQYF
TRBJ2-1 once TRBV4-2 - TGTGCCAGCAGCCTTACTACTGTAAACAATGAGCAGTTCTTC CASSLTTVNNEQFF
TRBJ2-1 - TRBV4-1 - TGCGCCAGCAGTAAGCGACAGGCTTCCTACAATGAGCAGTTCTTC CASSKRQASYNEQFF
TRBJ2-7 - TRBV6-1 - TGTGCCAGCAGTGAAGATAGGGGCACCTACGAGCAGTACTTC CASSEDRGTYEQYF
TRBJ2-2 once TRBV19 - TGTGCCAGTAGTACCCAACAGGGACATTATTCCGGGGAGCTGTTTTTT CASSTQQGHYSGELFF
TRBJ1-2 - TRBV5-1 - TGCGCCAGCAGTCTGACGGGGGAGGGTGGCTACACCTTC CASSLTGEGGYTF
TRBJ2-7 - TRBV6-5 TRBD1 TGTGCCAGCAGTTACTTTCCCGACAGGGCCGGCGACGAGCAGTACTTC CASSYFPDRAGDEQYF
TRBJ1-1 once TRBV18 - TGTGCCAGCTCACCAACCGAAGTATCAGGGGCCACTGAAGCTTTCTTT CASSPTEVSGATEAFF
TRBJ1-1 - TRBV7-9 - TGTGCCAGCAGCTTCGTTAACACTGAAGCTTTCTTT CASSFVNTEAFF
TRBJ1-5 few TRBV2 - TGTGCCAGCAGTGACCCCGAGCCCCAGCATTTT CASSDPEPQHF
TRBJ1-2 - TRBV4-2 - TGTGCCAGCAGCCAAGATCTGGCAGGCCTTAGTCGCTACACCTTC CASSQDLAGLSRYTF
TRBJ2-7 few TRBV6-1 - TGTGCCAGCAGCCAGTACGAGCAGTACTTC CASSQYEQYF
TRBJ1-2 few TRBV4-1 TRBD1 TGCGCCAGCAGCCAAGATTGGGGACAGCGTAACTATGGCTACACCTTC CASSQDWGQRNYGYTF
TRBJ1-2 - TRBV9 - TGTGCCAGCAGCGGTACAATTAACTATGGCTACACCTTC CASSGTINYGYTF
TRBJ2-5 once TRBV2 TRBD1 TGTGCCAGCAGTGGCGGACAGGTCCAAGAGACCCAGTACTTC CASSGGQVQETQYF
TRBJ2-3 - TRBV7-9 - TGTGCCAGCAGCCCCGAGAGCACAGATACGCAGTATTTT CASSPESTDTQYF
TRBJ2-1 - TRBV4-1 TRBD1 TGCGCCAGCAGCCAGGGACAGGGCATAGATGAGCAGTTCTTC CASSQGQGIDEQFF
TRBJ2-3 - TRBV5-6 TRBD1 TGTGCCAGCAGCCAGGGGGAGATCCTAAATACAGATACGCAGTATTTT CASSQGEILNTDTQYF
TRBJ1-6 - TRBV7-8 TRBD1 TGTGCCAGCAGCCCCGGGACAGGGGGCTCACCCCTCCACTTT CASSPGTGGSPLHF
TRBJ2-2 - TRBV19 - TGTGCCAGCACACCAACAGGGTTTGGCGGGGAGCTGTTTTTT CASTPTGFGGELFF
TRBJ2-1 - TRBV19 TRBD1 TGTGCCAGTAGTAGCCGTGGGGACAGGGTAGATAATGAGCAGTTCTTC CASSSRGDRVDNEQFF
TRBJ1-3 - TRBV5-8 TRBD1 TGTGCCAGCAGCCCAGTGACAGGGGGCAACGGAAACACCATATATTTT CASSPVTGGNGNTIYF
TRBJ1-6 - TRBV9 - TGTGCCAGCAGCCATCCGGGGGGGGTTGGTAATTCACCCCTCCACTTT CASSHPGGVGNSPLHF
TRBJ2-7 - TRBV2 - TGTGCCAGCAGGAGCGATTCCTACGAGCAGTACTTC CASRSDSYEQYF